This T cell receptor beta chain was sequenced in a study of response to subunit inactivated influenza vaccine. Study results and caveats: Each seasonal flu vaccination may recruit only limited new T cells, authors suggested.

On this clonotype: Its antigen remains unidentified.

TCRdb fed the RT-PCR reads into MiXCR, producing one record per CDR3 protein. The sample carries around 490,000 distinct CDR3 sequences, around 8% recorded once. The sample in question was PBMCs from blood, obtained approximately 25 months after vaccination. The clonotype comes from a man aged 50 to 69 who received an inactivated influenza vaccine.

The CDR3 loop is CASSLAGRRDNEQFF. CDR3 DNA: TGTGCCAGCAGCTTAGCGGGCCGAAGGGACAATGAGCAGTTCTTC. The rearrangement links TRBV11-2 to TRBJ2-1; D not resolved. The CDR3 contains 15 residues. Germline CDR1 and CDR2: SGHAT and FQNNGV. Between the trimmed V and J ends, which lost 1 base and 5 bases, there was a span of 12 bases.